This TCR beta chain was identified during a study of PD-L1 blockade in urothelial cancer. In the study overall: Between 0 and 3 chemotherapy regimens preceded treatment for each patient. Blood gave a median about 150,000 T cells.

Study results and caveats: Clonality of blood TCR below the median before treatment predicted better survival. Durable-benefit cases showed more tumor-associated blood clone expansion at 3 weeks.

Regarding this clone: The antigen is not known.

Profiling relied on immunoSEQ multiplex PCR, and the TCRdb table lists in-frame clones only, not all of them. The sample carries around 53,000 clones, around 85% recorded once. Time point here: peripheral blood 6 weeks after treatment start. Germline V CDR1 and CDR2: SEHNR, FQNEAQ (reference sequence). The CDR3 covers 14 residues. V shed 4 bases and J shed 3 bases, with 12 bases lying between them. The source is a man aged 45 to 65 with urothelial cancer. J is TRBJ1-2 and V is TRBV7-9; possible D gene TRBD1, 6 bases. Sample: PBMCs, taken around atezolizumab (anti-PD-L1) treatment. The CDR3: CASSSPGQHYGYTF. DNA for the CDR3: TGTGCCAGCAGCTCCCCAGGACAGCACTATGGCTACACCTTC.